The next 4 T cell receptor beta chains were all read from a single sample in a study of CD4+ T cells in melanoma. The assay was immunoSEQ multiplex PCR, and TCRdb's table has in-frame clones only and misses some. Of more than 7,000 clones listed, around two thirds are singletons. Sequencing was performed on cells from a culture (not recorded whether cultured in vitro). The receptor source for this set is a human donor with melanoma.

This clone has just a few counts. The CDR3 DNA follows: TGCGCCAGCAGCTTGGGGACAAAATCCGGGATTCAGTACTTC. Translated: CASSLGTKSGIQYF. The V and J genes are TRBV5-1 and TRBJ2-4, with D perhaps TRBD1 (5 bases). Germline V lookup: CDR1 SGHRS, CDR2 YFSETQ. This CDR3 has 14 amino acids. The germline V and J ends were trimmed by 0 bases and 10 bases, with 14 bases remaining between them.

DNA of the CDR3: TGTGCCAGCAGTGAACTAATGCGGGGCAATCAGCCCCAGCATTTT. Its translation: CASSELMRGNQPQHF. This chain links TRBV2 with TRBJ1-5; D not resolved. The CDR3 has 15 amino acids. CDR1 is SNHLY and CDR2 is FYNNEI in the germline V gene. V was cut by 2 bases and J by 2 bases, with 10 bases left in between. The whole variable domain, filled in from reference TRBV2 and TRBJ1-5, reads EPEVTQTPSHQVTQMGQEVILRCVPISNHLYFYWYRQILGQKVEFLVSFYNNEISEKSEIFDDQFSVERPDGSNFTLKIRSTKLEDSAMYFCASSELMRGNQPQHFGDGTRLSIL.

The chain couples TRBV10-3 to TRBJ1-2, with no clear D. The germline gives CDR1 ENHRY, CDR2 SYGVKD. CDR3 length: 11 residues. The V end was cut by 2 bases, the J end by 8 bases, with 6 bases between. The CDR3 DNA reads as TGTGCCATCAGTGAGCCAGGCGGCTACACCTTC. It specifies CAISEPGGYTF.

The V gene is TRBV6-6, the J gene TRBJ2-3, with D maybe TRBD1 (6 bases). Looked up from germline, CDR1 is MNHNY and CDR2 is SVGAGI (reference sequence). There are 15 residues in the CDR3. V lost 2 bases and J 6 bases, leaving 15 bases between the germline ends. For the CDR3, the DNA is TGTGCCAGCAGTTACACTACAGGGACGGGGGATACGCAGTATTTT. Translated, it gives CASSYTTGTGDTQYF.